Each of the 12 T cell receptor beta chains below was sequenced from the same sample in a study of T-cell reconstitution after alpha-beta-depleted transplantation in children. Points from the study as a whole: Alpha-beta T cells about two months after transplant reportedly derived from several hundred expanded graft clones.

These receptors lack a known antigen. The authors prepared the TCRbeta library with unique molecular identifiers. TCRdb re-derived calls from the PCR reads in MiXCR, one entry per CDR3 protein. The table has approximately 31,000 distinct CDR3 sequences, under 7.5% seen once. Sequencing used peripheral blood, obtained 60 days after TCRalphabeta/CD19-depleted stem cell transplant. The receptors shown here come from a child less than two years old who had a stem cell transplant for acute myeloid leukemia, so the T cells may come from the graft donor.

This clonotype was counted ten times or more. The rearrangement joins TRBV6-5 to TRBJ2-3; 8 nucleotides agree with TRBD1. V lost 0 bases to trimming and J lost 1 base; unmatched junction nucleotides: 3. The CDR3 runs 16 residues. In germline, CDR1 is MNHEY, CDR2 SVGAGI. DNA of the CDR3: TGTGCCAGCAGTTACTCGAGGGGACAGGGCACAGATACGCAGTATTTT. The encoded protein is CASSYSRGQGTDTQYF.

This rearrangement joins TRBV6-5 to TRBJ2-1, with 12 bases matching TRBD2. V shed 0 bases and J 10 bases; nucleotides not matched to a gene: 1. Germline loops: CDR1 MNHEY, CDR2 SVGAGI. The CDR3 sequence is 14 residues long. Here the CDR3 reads CASSYSLAGGEQFF. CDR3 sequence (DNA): TGTGCCAGCAGTTACTCTCTAGCGGGAGGGGAGCAGTTCTTC.

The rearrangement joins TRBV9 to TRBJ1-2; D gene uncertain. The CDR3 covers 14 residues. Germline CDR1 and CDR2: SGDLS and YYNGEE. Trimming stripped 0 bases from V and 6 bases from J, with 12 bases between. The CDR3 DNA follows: TGTGCCAGCAGCGTAGGGAATCACGGGGATGGCTACACCTTC. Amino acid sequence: CASSVGNHGDGYTF. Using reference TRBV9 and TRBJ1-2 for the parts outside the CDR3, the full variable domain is DSGVTQTPKHLITATGQRVTLRCSPRSGDLSVYWYQQSLDQGLQFLIQYYNGEERAKGNILERFSAQQFPDLHSELNLSSLELGDSALYFCASSVGNHGDGYTFGSGTRLTVV.

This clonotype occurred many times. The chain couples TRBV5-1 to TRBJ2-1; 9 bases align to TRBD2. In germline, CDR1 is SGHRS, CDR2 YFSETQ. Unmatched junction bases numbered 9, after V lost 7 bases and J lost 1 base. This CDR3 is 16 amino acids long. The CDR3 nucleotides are TGCGCCAGCTCAGGTAGGACTAGCGCGTCCTACAATGAGCAGTTCTTC. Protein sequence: CASSGRTSASYNEQFF. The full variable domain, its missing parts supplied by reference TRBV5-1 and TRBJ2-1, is KAGVTQTPRYLIKTRGQQVTLSCSPISGHRSVSWYQQTPGQGLQFLFEYFSETQRNKGNFPGRFSGRQFSNSRSEMNVSTLELGDSALYLCASSGRTSASYNEQFFGPGTRLTVL.

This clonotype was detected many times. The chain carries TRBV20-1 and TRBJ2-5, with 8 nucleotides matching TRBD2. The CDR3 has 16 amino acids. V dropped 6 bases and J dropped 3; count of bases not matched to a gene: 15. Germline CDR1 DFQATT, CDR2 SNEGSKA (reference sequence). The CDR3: CSAQFATGGEKETQYF. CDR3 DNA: TGCAGTGCCCAATTTGCGACCGGGGGGGAGAAAGAGACCCAGTACTTC.

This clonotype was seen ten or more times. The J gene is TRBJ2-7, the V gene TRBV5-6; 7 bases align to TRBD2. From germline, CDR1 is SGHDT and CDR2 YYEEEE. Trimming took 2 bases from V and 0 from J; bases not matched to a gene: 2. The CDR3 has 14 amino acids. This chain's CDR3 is CASSLWTSSYEQYF. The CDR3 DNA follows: TGTGCCAGCAGCTTATGGACTAGCTCCTACGAGCAGTACTTC.

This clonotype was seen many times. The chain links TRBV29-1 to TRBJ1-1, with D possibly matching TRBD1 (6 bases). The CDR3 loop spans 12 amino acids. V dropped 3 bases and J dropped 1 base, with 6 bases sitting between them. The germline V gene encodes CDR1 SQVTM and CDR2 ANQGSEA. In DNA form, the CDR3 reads TGCAGCGTTGACAGGGGGAACACTGAAGCTTTCTTT. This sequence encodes CSVDRGNTEAFF.

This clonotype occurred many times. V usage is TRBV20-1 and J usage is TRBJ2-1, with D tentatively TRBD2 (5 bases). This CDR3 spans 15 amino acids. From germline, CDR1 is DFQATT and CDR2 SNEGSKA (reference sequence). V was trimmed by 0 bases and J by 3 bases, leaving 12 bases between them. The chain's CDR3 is CSAREDFSFYNEQFF. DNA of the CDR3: TGCAGTGCTAGAGAGGACTTCTCTTTCTACAATGAGCAGTTCTTC.

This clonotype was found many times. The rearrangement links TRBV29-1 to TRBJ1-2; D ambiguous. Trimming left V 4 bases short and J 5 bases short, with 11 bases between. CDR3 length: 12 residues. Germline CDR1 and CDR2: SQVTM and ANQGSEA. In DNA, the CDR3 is TGCAGCGTTGCCGGAGGGCGATATGGCTACACCTTC. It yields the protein CSVAGGRYGYTF.

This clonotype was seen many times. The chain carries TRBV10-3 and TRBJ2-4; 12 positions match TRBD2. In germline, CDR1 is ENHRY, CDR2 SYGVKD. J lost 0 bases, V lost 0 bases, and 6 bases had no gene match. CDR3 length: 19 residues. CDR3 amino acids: CAISESTSGRKLAKNIQYF. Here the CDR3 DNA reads TGTGCCATCAGTGAGTCGACTAGCGGGAGAAAACTAGCCAAAAACATTCAGTACTTC.

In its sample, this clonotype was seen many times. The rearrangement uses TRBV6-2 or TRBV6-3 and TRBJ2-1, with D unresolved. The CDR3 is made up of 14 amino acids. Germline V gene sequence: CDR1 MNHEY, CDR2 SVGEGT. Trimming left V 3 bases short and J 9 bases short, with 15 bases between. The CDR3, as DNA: TGTGCCAGCAGTTATTGGTCGTCAACGGTTGAGCAGTTCTTC. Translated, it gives CASSYWSSTVEQFF.

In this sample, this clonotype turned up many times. The CDR3 is CASSPPRPWDEQFF. CDR3 nucleotides: TGTGCCAGCTCACCACCACGCCCTTGGGATGAGCAGTTCTTC. This chain connects TRBV18 to TRBJ2-1; D ambiguous. The CDR3 totals 14 residues. CDR1 KGHSH and CDR2 LQKENI come from the germline V gene. V was trimmed by 0 bases and J by 8 bases, leaving 11 bases between them.